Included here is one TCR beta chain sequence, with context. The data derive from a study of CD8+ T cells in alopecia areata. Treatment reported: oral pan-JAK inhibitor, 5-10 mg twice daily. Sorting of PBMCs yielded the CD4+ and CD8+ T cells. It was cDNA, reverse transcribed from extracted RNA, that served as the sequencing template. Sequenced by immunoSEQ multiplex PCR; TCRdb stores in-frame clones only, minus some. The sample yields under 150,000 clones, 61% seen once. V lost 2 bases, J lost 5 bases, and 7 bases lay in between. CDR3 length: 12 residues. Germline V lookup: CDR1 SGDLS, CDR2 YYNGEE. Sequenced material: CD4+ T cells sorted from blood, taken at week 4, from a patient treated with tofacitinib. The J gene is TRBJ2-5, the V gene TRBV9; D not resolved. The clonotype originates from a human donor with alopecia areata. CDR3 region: CASSVLGETQYF. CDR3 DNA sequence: TGTGCCAGCAGCGTCTTGGGGGAGACCCAGTACTTC. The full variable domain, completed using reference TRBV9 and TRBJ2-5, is DSGVTQTPKHLITATGQRVTLRCSPRSGDLSVYWYQQSLDQGLQFLIQYYNGEERAKGNILERFSAQQFPDLHSELNLSSLELGDSALYFCASSVLGETQYFGPGTRLLVL.